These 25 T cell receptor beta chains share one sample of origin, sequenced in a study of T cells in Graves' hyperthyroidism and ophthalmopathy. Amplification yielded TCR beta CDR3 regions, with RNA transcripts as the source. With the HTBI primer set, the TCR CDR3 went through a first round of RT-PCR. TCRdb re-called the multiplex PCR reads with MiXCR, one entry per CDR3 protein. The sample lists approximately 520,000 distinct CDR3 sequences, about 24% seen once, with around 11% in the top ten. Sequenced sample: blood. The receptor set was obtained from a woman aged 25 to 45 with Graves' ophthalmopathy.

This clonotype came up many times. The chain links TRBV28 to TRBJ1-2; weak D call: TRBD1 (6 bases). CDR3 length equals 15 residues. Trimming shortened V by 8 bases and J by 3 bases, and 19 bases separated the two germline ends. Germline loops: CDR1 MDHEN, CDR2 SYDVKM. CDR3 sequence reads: CASHSPGGVDYGYTF. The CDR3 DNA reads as TGTGCCAGCCACTCTCCGGGGGGCGTTGACTATGGCTACACCTTC.

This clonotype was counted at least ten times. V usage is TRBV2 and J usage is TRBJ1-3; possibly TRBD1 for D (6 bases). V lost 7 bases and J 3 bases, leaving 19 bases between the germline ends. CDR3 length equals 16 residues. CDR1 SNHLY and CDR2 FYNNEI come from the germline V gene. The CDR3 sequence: CASTTTGAWDGNTIYF. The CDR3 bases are TGTGCCAGCACCACGACAGGCGCCTGGGATGGAAACACCATATATTTT.

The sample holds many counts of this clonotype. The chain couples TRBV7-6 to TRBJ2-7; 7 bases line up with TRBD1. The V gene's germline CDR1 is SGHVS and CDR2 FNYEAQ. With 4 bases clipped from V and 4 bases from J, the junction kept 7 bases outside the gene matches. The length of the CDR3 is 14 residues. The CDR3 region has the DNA TGTGCCAGCAGCTCAGGGGACAGCCTTTACGAGCAGTACTTC. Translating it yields CASSSGDSLYEQYF.

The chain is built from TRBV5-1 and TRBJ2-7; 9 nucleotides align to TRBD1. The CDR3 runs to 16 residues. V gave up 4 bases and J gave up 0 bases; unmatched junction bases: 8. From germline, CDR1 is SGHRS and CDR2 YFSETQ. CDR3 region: CASSEVGQGFSYEQYF. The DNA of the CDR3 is TGCGCCAGCAGCGAGGTAGGACAGGGGTTCTCCTACGAGCAGTACTTC.

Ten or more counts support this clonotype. CDR3 coding DNA: TGTGCCGCAGGAGGTCATTCCAACTATGGCTACACCTTC. This translates into CAAGGHSNYGYTF. The rearrangement joins TRBV2 to TRBJ1-2, with unresolved D. Trimming shortened V by 11 bases and J by 2 bases, and 15 bases separated the two germline ends. CDR1 is SNHLY and CDR2 is FYNNEI in the germline V gene. CDR3 length: 13 residues. The full variable domain, its missing parts supplied by reference TRBV2 and TRBJ1-2, is EPEVTQTPSHQVTQMGQEVILRCVPISNHLYFYWYRQILGQKVEFLVSFYNNEISEKSEIFDDQFSVERPDGSNFTLKIRSTKLEDSAMYFCAAGGHSNYGYTFGSGTRLTVV.

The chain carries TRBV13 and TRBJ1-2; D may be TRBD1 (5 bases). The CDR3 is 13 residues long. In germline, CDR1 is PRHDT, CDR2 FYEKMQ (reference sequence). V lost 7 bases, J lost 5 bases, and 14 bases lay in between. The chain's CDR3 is CASNLGLGYGYTF. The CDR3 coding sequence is TGTGCCAGCAACCTGGGGCTCGGGTATGGCTACACCTTC.

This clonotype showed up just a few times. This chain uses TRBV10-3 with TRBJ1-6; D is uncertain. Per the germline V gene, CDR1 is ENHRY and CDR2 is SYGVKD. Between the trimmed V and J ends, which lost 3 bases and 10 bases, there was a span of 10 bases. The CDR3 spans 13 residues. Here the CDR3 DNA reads TGTGCCATCAGTGAAGTGGGGAGGTCACCCCTCCACTTT. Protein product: CAISEVGRSPLHF.

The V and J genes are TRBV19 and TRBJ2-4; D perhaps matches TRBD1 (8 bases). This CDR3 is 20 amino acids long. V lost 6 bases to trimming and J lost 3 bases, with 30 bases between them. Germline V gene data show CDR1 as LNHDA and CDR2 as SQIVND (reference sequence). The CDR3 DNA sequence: TGTGCCAGTAGCCGGATGGGGACAGGTCAGAGGGGGGGCAGCAAAAACATTCAGTACTTC. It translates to CASSRMGTGQRGGSKNIQYF.

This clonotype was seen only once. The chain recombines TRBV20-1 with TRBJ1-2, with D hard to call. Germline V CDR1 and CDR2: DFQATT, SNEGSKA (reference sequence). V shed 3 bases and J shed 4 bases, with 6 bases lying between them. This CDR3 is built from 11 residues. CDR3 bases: TGCAGTGCTAGGAAGGGCTATGGCTACACCTTC. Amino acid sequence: CSARKGYGYTF.

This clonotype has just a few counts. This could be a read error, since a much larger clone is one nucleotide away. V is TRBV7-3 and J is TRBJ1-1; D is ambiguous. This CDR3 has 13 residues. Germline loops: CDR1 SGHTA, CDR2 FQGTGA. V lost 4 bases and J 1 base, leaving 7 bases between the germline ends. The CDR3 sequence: CASSSEENTEAFF. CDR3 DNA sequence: TGTGCCAGCAGCTCGGAGGAGAACACTGAAGCTTTCTTT.

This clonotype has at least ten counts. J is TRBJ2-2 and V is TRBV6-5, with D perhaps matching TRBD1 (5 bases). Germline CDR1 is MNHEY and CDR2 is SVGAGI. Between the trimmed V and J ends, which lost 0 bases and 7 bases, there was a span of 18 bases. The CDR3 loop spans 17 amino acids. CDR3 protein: CASSYSRLRQSDGELFF. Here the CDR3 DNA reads TGTGCCAGCAGTTACTCCCGCCTACGACAGAGCGACGGGGAGCTGTTTTTT.

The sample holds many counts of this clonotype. The CDR3 nucleotides read TGCAGTGCTAGAGATAAACCGGGCCGCAATCAGCCCCAGCATTTT. It translates to CSARDKPGRNQPQHF. The rearrangement links TRBV20-1 to TRBJ1-5; D is uncertain. CDR3 size: 15 residues. Per germline, CDR1 DFQATT and CDR2 SNEGSKA (reference sequence). The V gene lost 0 bases and the J gene lost 2 bases, with 11 bases spanning the gap.

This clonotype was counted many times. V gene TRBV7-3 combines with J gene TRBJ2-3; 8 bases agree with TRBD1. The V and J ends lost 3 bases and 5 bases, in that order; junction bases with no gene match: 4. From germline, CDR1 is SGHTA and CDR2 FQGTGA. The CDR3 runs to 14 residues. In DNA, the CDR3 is TGTGCCAGCAGCTTTGGACAGGGTCAAGATACGCAGTATTTT. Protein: CASSFGQGQDTQYF. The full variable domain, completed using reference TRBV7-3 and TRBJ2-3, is GAGVSQTPSNKVTEKGKYVELRCDPISGHTALYWYRQSLGQGPEFLIYFQGTGAADDSGLPNDRFFAVRPEGSVSTLKIQRTERGDSAVYLCASSFGQGQDTQYFGPGTRLTVL.

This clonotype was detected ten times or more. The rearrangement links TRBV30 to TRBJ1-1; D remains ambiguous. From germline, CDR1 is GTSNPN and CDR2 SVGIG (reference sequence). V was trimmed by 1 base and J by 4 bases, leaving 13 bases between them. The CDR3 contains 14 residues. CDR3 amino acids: CAWSDNWESTEAFF. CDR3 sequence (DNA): TGTGCCTGGAGTGATAATTGGGAGAGCACTGAAGCTTTCTTT.

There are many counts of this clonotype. In DNA, the CDR3 is TGTGCCAGTAGTACGTGGACAGGGGAGAATTTGAGCAATCAGCCCCAGCATTTT. It yields the protein CASSTWTGENLSNQPQHF. This chain uses TRBV19 with TRBJ1-5, with 9 bases fitting TRBD1. The germline V gene has CDR1 LNHDA and CDR2 SQIVND (reference sequence). This CDR3 has 18 residues. With V trimmed by 4 bases and J by 1 base, 11 bases remained unmatched. Looking up the rest from reference TRBV19 and TRBJ1-5 gives the full variable domain: DGGITQSPKYLFRKEGQNVTLSCEQNLNHDAMYWYRQDPGQGLRLIYYSQIVNDFQKGDIAEGYSVSREKKESFPLTVTSAQKNPTAFYLCASSTWTGENLSNQPQHFGDGTRLSIL.

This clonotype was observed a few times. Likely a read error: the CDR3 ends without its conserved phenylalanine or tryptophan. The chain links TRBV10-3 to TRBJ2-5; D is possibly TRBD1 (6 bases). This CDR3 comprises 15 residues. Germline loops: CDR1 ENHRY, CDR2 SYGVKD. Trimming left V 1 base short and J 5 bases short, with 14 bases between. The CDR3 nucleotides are TGTGCCATCAGTGAGTGGACAGCGTTACAGGAGACCCAGTACCTC. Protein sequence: CAISEWTALQETQYL.

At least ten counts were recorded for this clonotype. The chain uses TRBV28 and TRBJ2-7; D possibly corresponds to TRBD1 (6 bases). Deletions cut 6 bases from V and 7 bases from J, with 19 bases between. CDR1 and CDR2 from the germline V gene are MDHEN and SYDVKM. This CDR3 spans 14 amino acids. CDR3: CASSAGQTPTEQYF. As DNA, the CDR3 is TGTGCCAGCAGCGCTGGACAGACGCCTACGGAGCAGTACTTC.

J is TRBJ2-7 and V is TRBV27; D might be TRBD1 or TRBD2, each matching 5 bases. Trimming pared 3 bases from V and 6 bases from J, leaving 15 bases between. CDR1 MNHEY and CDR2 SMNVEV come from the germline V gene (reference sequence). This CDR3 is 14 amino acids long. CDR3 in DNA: TGTGCCAGCAGTTTGATGGCTACGAGGGGCGAGCAGTACTTC. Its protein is CASSLMATRGEQYF.

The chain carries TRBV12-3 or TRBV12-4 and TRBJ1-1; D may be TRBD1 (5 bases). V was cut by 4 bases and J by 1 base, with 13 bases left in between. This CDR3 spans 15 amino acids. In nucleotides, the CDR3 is TGTGCCAGCAGTTCCCTCCGCGGGACGAACACTGAAGCTTTCTTT. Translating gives CASSSLRGTNTEAFF.

This CDR3 is CASGLSLIGSVGQPQHF. The DNA of the CDR3 is TGTGCTAGTGGTTTGTCCCTTATAGGGTCGGTGGGTCAGCCCCAGCATTTT. The V gene is TRBV12-5, the J gene TRBJ1-5; D ambiguous. Trimming took off 2 bases at V and 6 bases at J, with 20 bases between the two ends. Germline CDR1 reads LGHNT; CDR2 reads FRNRAP. CDR3 size: 17 residues.

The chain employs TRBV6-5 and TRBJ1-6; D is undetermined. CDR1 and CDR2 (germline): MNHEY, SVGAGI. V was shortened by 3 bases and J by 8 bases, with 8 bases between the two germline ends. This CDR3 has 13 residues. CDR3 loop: CASSYGADSPLHF. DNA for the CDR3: TGTGCCAGCAGTTATGGCGCGGATTCACCCCTCCACTTT.

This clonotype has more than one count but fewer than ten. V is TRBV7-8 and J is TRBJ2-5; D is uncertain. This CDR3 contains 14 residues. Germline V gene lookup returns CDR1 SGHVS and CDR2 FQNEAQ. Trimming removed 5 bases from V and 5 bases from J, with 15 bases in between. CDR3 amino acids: CASSTPGRRETQYF. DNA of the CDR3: TGTGCCAGCAGCACCCCCGGGCGGCGGGAGACCCAGTACTTC.

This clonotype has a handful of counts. Here the CDR3 reads CASSQDLDRVYEQYF. CDR3 bases: TGTGCCAGCAGCCAAGATCTGGACAGAGTCTACGAGCAGTACTTC. This chain links TRBV3-1 with TRBJ2-7; possible D gene TRBD1, 6 bases. The CDR3 spans 15 residues. Germline values: CDR1 LGHDT, CDR2 YNNKEL (reference sequence). Trimming took off 0 bases at V and 3 bases at J, with 12 bases between the two ends.

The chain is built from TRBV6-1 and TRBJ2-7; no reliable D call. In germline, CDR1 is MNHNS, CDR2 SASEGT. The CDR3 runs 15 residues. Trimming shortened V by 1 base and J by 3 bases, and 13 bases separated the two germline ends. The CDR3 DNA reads TGTGCCAGCAGTGAAGAAGCCACTTCCTTCTACGAGCAGTACTTC. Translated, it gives CASSEEATSFYEQYF.

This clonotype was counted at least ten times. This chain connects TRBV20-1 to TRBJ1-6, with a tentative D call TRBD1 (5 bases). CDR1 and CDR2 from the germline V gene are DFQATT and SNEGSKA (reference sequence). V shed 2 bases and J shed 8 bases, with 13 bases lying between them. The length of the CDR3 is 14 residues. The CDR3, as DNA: TGCAGTGCTAGACCGGGGCTCACCGATTCACCCCTCCACTTT. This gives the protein CSARPGLTDSPLHF.